The rows below give T cell receptor beta chains drawn from one sample of a study of shared clonotypes between healthy human individuals. Data came from immunoSEQ multiplex PCR; TCRdb stores just in-frame clones and leaves some out. The sample includes over a million clones, 70% to 80% of them seen just once. The material sequenced was memory CD4+ T cells from PBMCs. Source of these receptors: a man between 18 and 35 years old in good health. Some clones in this sample may be carry-over from other donors' samples. The CDR3 runs from the conserved cysteine through the conserved F or W. D genes are given only for firm matches. The size of a clone is reported for some rows only, either as once, few or many, or as a class for expanded clones.

abundance	v_gene	j_gene	d_gene	CDR3nt	CDR3aa
.	TRBV28	TRBJ1-2	.	TGTGCCAGCAGTTCCCTTCGGAGGCAGGGCGCATCCAAGGGCTACACCTTC	CASSSLRRQGASKGYTF
.	TRBV27	TRBJ1-3	.	TGTGCCAGCAGTCGATTCGGGACATTGAGCTCTGGAAACACCATATATTTT	CASSRFGTLSSGNTIYF
.	TRBV13	TRBJ2-7	.	TGTGCCAGCAGCTTAGGTGGCGGGTTTACCTACGAGCAGTACTTC	CASSLGGGFTYEQYF
.	TRBV28	TRBJ2-6	.	TGTGCCAGCACGAGCCGAAGATACCTCTCTGGGGCCAACGTCCTGACTTTC	CASTSRRYLSGANVLTF
.	TRBV27	TRBJ2-7	TRBD1	TGTGCCAGCAGTTCCAGGGGGTTGATGGCCGAGCAGTACTTC	CASSSRGLMAEQYF
.	TRBV5-1	TRBJ1-1	TRBD1	TGCGCCAGCAGCTTGGTTTCGACAGGGGAGACTGAAGCTTTCTTT	CASSLVSTGETEAFF
.	TRBV7-2	TRBJ2-7	TRBD2	TGTGCCAGCAGCCCAGACCCTAGCGGGAGCTACGAGCAGTACTTC	CASSPDPSGSYEQYF
.	TRBV19	TRBJ1-2	.	TGTGCCAGTAGTAAGACAGGAACTAACTATGGCTACACCTTC	CASSKTGTNYGYTF
.	TRBV19	TRBJ2-1	.	TGTGCCAGTAGTATTGGCCCAGGGGACTATGAGCAGTTCTTC	CASSIGPGDYEQFF
.	TRBV28	TRBJ1-4	.	TGTGCCAGCAGTTCCCAGACAGGCGGAATAGGGGAAAAACTGTTTTTT	CASSSQTGGIGEKLFF
.	TRBV7-9	TRBJ2-1	.	TGTGCCAGCAGCTTACCAGGCCGAAACAATGAGCAGTTCTTC	CASSLPGRNNEQFF
.	TRBV7-8	TRBJ2-7	TRBD1	TGTGCCAGCAGCCTTCACCTGACAGGGGTCGAGCAGTACTTC	CASSLHLTGVEQYF
.	TRBV19	TRBJ1-4	.	TGTGCCAGTAGTATAAGTTCCCGGCGGGCTAATGAAAAACTGTTTTTT	CASSISSRRANEKLFF
.	TRBV5-4	TRBJ2-5	.	TGTGCCAGCAGCTCGGCTTCGCAAGAGACCCAGTACTTC	CASSSASQETQYF
.	TRBV29-1	TRBJ1-5	.	TGCAGCGTTAGGCCGGATAGCAATCAGCCCCAGCATTTT	CSVRPDSNQPQHF
once	TRBV28	TRBJ2-7	.	TGTGCCAGCAAGGGCGGGCCGACCTACGAGCAGTACTTC	CASKGGPTYEQYF
.	TRBV5-8	TRBJ2-6	.	TGTGCCAGCAACCCCGGATGGTTCGGTGGGGCCAACGTCCTGACTTTC	CASNPGWFGGANVLTF
.	TRBV7-6	TRBJ2-2	.	TGTGCCAGCAGCTTCCCGCCGACGGGGCAGGGCGATACCGGGGAGCTGTTTTTT	CASSFPPTGQGDTGELFF
.	TRBV9	TRBJ1-5	.	TGTGCCAGCAGCGCGACAGCCTACAATCAGCCCCAGCATTTT	CASSATAYNQPQHF
.	TRBV6-1	TRBJ2-3	.	TGTGCCAGCAGTGAAGAACGGGCGAGGCTCGCAGATACGCAGTATTTT	CASSEERARLADTQYF
.	TRBV5-6	TRBJ2-1	TRBD2	TGTGCCAGCAGCTCTAGCGGGAATTACAATGAGCAGTTCTTC	CASSSSGNYNEQFF
.	TRBV7-3	TRBJ2-6	.	TGTGCCAGCAGCTTAATGGGGCCCTCGGGGGCCAACGTCCTGACTTTC	CASSLMGPSGANVLTF
.	TRBV28	TRBJ1-2	TRBD1	TGTGCCAGCACCGTGGACAGGGGGCGAGGCTACACCTTC	CASTVDRGRGYTF
.	TRBV6-1	TRBJ2-7	.	TGTGCCAGCATGAGGGGGGGCCTTTCCGAGCAGTACTTC	CASMRGGLSEQYF
few	TRBV2	TRBJ2-7	.	TGTGCCAGCAGAGGGTATAGGACCTCGGAGCAGTACTTC	CASRGYRTSEQYF
.	TRBV5-1	TRBJ2-3	.	TGCGCCAGCAGGGTGGGGAACGCAGATACGCAGTATTTT	CASRVGNADTQYF
.	TRBV9	TRBJ1-2	.	TGTGCCAGCAGCGTAGTCCATCTGAGGACACAGACTAACAACTATGGCTACACCTTC	CASSVVHLRTQTNNYGYTF
many	TRBV28	TRBJ1-4	.	TGTGCCAGCAGTTCCCTCGTCGGGGGAACTAATGAAAAACTGTTTTTT	CASSSLVGGTNEKLFF
.	TRBV25-1	TRBJ2-7	TRBD1	TGTGCCAGCAGTGAATCTGGGACAGGGAGCGACGAGCAGTACTTC	CASSESGTGSDEQYF
.	TRBV7-9	TRBJ1-5	TRBD1	TGTGCCAGCAGCTACGGGACAGGGGCGTTGCAGCCCCAGCATTTT	CASSYGTGALQPQHF
.	TRBV6-1	TRBJ2-2	TRBD1	TGTGCCAGCAGGGAGACAGGGGCGAACACCGGGGAGCTGTTTTTT	CASRETGANTGELFF
.	TRBV9	TRBJ1-2	.	TGTGCCAGCAGCGCAGGCCAGGGTTCCTATGGCTACACCTTC	CASSAGQGSYGYTF
.	TRBV2	TRBJ2-7	.	TGTGCCAGCAGTGATGAGCGCGGTTCCTCCTACGAGCAGTACTTC	CASSDERGSSYEQYF
.	TRBV5-1	TRBJ1-3	.	TGCGCCAGCAGCTTATCTTGGCAGAATGGAAACACCATATATTTT	CASSLSWQNGNTIYF
once	TRBV9	TRBJ2-1	TRBD2	TGTGCCAGCAGCCGACTAGCGGGAAGCGGGGAGCAGTTCTTC	CASSRLAGSGEQFF
.	TRBV18	TRBJ2-3	.	TGTGCCAGCTCACCACGGGTCAGGACTTACACAGATACGCAGTATTTT	CASSPRVRTYTDTQYF
.	TRBV7-9	TRBJ2-2	.	TGTGCCAGCAGCGCCCGTGGTGGGGGAGACACCGGGGAGCTGTTTTTT	CASSARGGGDTGELFF
.	TRBV10-2	TRBJ1-5	TRBD1	TGCGCCAGCAGTGAAGCCGGGACAGGCTCTAGCAATCAGCCCCAGCATTTT	CASSEAGTGSSNQPQHF
.	TRBV29-1	TRBJ2-3	.	TGCAGCGTAGGGGGATCTAGCACAGATACGCAGTATTTT	CSVGGSSTDTQYF